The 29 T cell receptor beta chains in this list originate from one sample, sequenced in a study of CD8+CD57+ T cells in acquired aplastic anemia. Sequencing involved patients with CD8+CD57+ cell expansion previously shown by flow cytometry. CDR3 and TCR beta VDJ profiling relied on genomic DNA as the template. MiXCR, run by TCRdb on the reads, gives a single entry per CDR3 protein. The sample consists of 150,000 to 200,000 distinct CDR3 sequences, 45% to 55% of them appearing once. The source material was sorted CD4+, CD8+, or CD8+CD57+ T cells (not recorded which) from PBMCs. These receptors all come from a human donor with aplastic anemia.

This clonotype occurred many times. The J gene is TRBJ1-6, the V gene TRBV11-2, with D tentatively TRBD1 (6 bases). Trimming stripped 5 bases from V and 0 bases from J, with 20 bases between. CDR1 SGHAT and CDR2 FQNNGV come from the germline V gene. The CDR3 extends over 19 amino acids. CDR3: CASSNSRGGGGSYNSPLHF. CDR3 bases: TGTGCCAGCAGCAACTCACGGGGAGGAGGGGGCTCCTATAATTCACCCCTCCACTTT.

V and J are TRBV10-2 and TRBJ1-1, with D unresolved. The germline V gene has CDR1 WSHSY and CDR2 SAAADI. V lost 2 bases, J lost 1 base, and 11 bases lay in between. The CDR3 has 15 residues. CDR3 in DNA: TGCGCCAGCAGTGAGCGGGGTTTGGCGAACACTGAAGCTTTCTTT. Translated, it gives CASSERGLANTEAFF.

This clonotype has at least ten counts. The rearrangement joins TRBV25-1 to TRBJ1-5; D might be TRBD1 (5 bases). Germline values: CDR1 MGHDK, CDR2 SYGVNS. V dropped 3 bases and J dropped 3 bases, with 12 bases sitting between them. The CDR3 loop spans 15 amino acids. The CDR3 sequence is CASSDPGQPNQPQHF. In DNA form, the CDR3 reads TGTGCCAGCAGTGACCCGGGGCAGCCCAATCAGCCCCAGCATTTT.

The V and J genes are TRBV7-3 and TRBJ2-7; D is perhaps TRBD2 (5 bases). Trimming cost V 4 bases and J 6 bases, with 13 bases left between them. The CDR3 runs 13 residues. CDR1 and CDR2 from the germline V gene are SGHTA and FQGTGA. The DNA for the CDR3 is TGTGCCAGCAGCTGGGAGAGGGAAGGCGAGCAGTACTTC. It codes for CASSWEREGEQYF.

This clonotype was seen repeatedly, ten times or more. CDR3 bases: TGCGCCAGCAGCTCAGGGTGGGACGGGACAGAAGCTTTCTTT. Translation gives CASSSGWDGTEAFF. This chain connects TRBV5-1 to TRBJ1-1, with D possibly matching TRBD1 (6 bases). Germline V lookup: CDR1 SGHRS, CDR2 YFSETQ. The V end lost 3 bases, the J end lost 8 bases, and 17 bases lay between the germline ends. This CDR3 is 14 amino acids long.

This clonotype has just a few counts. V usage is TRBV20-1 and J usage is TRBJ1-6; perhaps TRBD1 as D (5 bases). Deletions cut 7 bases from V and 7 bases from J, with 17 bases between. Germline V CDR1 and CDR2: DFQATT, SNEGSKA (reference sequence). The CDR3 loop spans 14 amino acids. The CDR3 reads CSVRRWTMNSPLHF. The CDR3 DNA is TGCAGTGTTCGTCGGTGGACAATGAATTCACCCCTCCACTTT.

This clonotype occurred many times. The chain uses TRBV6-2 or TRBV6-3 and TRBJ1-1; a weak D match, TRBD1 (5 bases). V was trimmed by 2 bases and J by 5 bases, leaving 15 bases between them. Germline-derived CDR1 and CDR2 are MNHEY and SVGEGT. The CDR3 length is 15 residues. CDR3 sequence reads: CASSYGAGMVTEAFF. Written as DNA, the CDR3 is TGTGCCAGCAGTTACGGGGCAGGGATGGTAACTGAAGCTTTCTTT.

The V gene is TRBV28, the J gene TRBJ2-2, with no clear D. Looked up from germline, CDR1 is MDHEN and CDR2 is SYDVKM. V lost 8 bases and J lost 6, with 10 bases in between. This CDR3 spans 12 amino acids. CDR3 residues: CASSVVAGELFF. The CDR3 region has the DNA TGTGCCAGCTCGGTGGTAGCCGGGGAGCTGTTTTTT.

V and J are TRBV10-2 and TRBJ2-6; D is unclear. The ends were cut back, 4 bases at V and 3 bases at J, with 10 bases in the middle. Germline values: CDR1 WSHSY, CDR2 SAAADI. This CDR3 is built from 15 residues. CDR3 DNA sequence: TGCGCCAGCAGTGTTGGAGTATATGGGGCCAACGTCCTGACTTTC. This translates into CASSVGVYGANVLTF.

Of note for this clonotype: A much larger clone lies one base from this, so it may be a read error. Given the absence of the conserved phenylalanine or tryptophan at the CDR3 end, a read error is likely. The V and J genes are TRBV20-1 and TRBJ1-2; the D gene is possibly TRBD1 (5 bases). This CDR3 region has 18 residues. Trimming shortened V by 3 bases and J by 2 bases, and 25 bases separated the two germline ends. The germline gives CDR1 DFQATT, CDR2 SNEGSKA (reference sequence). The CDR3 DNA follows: TGCAGTGCTAGTCGGGGGGTCTACTCGGTGGAGAGAAACTATGGCTACACCCTC. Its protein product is CSASRGVYSVERNYGYTL.

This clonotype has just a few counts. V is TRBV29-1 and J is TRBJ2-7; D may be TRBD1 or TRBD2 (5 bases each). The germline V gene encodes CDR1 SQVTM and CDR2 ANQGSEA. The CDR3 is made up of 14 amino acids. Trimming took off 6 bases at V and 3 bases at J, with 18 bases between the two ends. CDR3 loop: CSVPSGRSYYEQYF. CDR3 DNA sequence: TGCAGCGTACCCTCGGGGCGATCCTACTACGAGCAGTACTTC.

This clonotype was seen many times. CDR3 residues: CSASGDRYEKLFF. CDR3 nucleotide sequence: TGCAGTGCTTCCGGGGATAGATATGAAAAACTGTTTTTT. The chain recombines TRBV20-1 with TRBJ1-4; D gene uncertain. The CDR3 has 13 amino acids. The V end was cut by 5 bases, the J end by 6 bases, with 13 bases between. From germline, CDR1 is DFQATT and CDR2 SNEGSKA (reference sequence).

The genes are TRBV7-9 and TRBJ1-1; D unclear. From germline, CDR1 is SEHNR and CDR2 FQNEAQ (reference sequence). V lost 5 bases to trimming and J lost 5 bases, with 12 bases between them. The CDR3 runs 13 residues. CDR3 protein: CASSAESVTEAFF. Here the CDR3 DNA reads TGTGCCAGCAGCGCTGAGTCCGTTACTGAAGCTTTCTTT.

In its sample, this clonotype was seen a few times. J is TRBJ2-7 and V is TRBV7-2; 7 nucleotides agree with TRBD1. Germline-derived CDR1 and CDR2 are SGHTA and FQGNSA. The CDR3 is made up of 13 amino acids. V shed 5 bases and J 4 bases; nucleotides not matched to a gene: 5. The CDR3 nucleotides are TGTGCCAGCAGCCTACAGGGGAGATACGAGCAGTACTTC. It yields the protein CASSLQGRYEQYF.

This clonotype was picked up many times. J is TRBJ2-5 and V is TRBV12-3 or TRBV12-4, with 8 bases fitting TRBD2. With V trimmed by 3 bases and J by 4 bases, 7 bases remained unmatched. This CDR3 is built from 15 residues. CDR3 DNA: TGTGCCAGCAGTTTGGGGGACGGGAGGGTAGAGACCCAGTACTTC. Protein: CASSLGDGRVETQYF.

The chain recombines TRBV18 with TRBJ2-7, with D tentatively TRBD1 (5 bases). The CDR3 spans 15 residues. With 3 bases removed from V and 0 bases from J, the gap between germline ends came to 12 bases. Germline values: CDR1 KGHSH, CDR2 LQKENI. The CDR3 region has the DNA TGTGCCAGCTCACCCGGACATACCCGCTCCTACGAGCAGTACTTC. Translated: CASSPGHTRSYEQYF. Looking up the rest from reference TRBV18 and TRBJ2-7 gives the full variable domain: NAGVMQNPRHLVRRRGQEARLRCSPMKGHSHVYWYRQLPEEGLKFMVYLQKENIIDESGMPKERFSAEFPKEGPSILRIQQVVRGDSAAYFCASSPGHTRSYEQYFGPGTRLTVT.

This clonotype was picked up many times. The CDR3 loop reads CASSIRVRDYGYTF. The CDR3 DNA reads as TGTGCCAGTAGTATCCGGGTTAGGGACTATGGCTACACCTTC. This chain uses TRBV19 with TRBJ1-2; D gene uncertain. Trimming removed 3 bases from V and 3 bases from J, with 11 bases in between. The V gene's germline CDR1 is LNHDA and CDR2 SQIVND (reference sequence). This CDR3 spans 14 amino acids.

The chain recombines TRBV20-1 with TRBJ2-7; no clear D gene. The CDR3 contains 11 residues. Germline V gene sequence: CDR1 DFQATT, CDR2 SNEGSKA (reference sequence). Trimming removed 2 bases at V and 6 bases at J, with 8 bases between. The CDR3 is CSARQPAEQYF. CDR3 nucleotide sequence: TGCAGTGCTAGACAACCCGCCGAGCAGTACTTC.

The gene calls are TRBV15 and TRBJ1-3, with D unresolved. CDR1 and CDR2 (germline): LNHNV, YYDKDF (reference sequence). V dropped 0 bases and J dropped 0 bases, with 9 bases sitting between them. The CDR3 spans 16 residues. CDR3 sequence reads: CATSRDVTSSGNTIYF. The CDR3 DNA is TGTGCCACCAGCAGAGATGTCACCAGCTCTGGAAACACCATATATTTT.

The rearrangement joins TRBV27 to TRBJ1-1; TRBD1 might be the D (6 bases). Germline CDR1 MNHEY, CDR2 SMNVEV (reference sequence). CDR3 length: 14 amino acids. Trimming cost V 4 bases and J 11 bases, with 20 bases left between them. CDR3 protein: CASSSIGGGGQAFF. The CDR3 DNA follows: TGTGCCAGCAGTTCAATCGGGGGCGGGGGGCAGGCTTTCTTT.

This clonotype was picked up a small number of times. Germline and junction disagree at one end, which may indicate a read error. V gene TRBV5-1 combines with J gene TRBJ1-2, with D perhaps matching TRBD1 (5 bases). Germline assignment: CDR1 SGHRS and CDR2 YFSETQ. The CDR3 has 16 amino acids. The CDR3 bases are TGCGCCGGCAGCCCGGGACTGCGGGGCCCTAACTATGGCTACACCTTC. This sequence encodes CAGSPGLRGPNYGYTF.

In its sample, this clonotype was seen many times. The CDR3 region is CASRIAEAGNTIYF. The CDR3 DNA is TGTGCCAGCAGAATCGCCGAGGCGGGAAACACCATATATTTT. This rearrangement joins TRBV12-3 or TRBV12-4 to TRBJ1-3; no firm D call. The CDR3 is 14 residues long. V was cut by 6 bases and J by 4 bases, with 13 bases left in between.

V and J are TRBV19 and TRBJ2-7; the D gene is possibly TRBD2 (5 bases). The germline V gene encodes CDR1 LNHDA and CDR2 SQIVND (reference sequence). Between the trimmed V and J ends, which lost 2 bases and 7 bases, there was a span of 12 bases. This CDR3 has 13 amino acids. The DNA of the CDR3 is TGTGCCAGTAGTATAACTACTTCGGGGGAGCAGTACTTC. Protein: CASSITTSGEQYF.

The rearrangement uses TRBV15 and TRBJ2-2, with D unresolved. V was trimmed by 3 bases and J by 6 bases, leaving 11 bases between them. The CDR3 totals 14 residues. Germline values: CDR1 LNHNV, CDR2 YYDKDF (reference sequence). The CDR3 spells CATSSLVGPGELFF. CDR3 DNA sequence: TGTGCCACCAGCAGTCTAGTCGGGCCCGGGGAGCTGTTTTTT. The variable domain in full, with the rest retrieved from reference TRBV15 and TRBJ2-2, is DAMVIQNPRYQVTQFGKPVTLSCSQTLNHNVMYWYQQKSSQAPKLLFHYYDKDFNNEADTPDNFQSRRPNTSFCFLDIRSPGLGDTAMYLCATSSLVGPGELFFGEGSRLTVL.

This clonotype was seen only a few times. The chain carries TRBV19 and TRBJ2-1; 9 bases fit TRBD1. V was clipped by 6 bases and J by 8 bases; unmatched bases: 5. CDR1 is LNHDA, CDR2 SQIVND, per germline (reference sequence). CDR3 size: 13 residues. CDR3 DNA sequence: TGTGCCAGTAGGAGAAGGACAGGGGATGAGCAGTTCTTC. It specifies CASRRRTGDEQFF.

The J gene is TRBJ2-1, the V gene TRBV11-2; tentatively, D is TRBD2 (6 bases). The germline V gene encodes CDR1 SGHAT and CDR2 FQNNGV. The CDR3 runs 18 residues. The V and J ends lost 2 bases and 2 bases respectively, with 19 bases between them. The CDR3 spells CASSLRQFAGTTYNEQFF. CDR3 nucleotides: TGTGCCAGCAGCTTACGTCAGTTCGCGGGAACGACCTACAATGAGCAGTTCTTC.

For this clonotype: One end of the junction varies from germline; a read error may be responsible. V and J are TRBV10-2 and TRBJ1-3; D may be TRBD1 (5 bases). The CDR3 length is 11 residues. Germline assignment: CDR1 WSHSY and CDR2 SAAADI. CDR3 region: CASKTQGGLNF. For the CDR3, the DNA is TGCGCCAGCAAGACCCAGGGCGGACTTAACTTT.

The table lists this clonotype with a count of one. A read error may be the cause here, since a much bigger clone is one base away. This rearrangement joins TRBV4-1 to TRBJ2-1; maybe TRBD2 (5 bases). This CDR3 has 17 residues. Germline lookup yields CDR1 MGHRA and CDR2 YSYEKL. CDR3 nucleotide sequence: TGCGCCAGCAGCCAACTCCTGGGGAGCCCCACCTACAATGGGCAGTTCTTC. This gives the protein CASSQLLGSPTYNGQFF.

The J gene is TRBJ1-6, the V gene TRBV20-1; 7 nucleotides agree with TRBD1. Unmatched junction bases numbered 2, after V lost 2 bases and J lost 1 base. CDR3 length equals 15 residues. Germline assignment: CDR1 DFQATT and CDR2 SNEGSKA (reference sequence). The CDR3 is CSARWGQSYNSPLHF. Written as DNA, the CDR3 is TGCAGTGCTAGATGGGGACAGTCCTATAATTCACCCCTCCACTTT.